Following are 24 T cell receptor beta chains from one sample sequenced in a study of T cell changes during pregnancy in multiple sclerosis. Method: immunoSEQ multiplex PCR; TCRdb's copy keeps in-frame clones and lacks some. The repertoire holds roughly 80,000 clones, approximately 93% seen once, with roughly 2.5% in the top ten. Specimen: peripheral blood, collected in the second trimester of pregnancy. Receptor source: a female donor with multiple sclerosis, enrolled in a pregnancy study.

The chain carries TRBV18 and TRBJ2-3, with TRBD1 matching 8 bases. This CDR3 region has 15 residues. From germline, CDR1 is KGHSH and CDR2 LQKENI. V was pared by 2 bases and J by 6 bases, with 7 bases of the junction left unmatched. The DNA of the CDR3 is TGTGCCAGCTCACCAGGGCAGGGGGCGCGGGATACGCAGTATTTT. Amino acids: CASSPGQGARDTQYF. Complete variable domain (other parts from reference TRBV18 and TRBJ2-3): NAGVMQNPRHLVRRRGQEARLRCSPMKGHSHVYWYRQLPEEGLKFMVYLQKENIIDESGMPKERFSAEFPKEGPSILRIQQVVRGDSAAYFCASSPGQGARDTQYFGPGTRLTVL.

J is TRBJ1-4 and V is TRBV10-3; 8 positions match TRBD1. The V gene end was trimmed by 10 bases and the J gene end by 2 bases; junction bases not matched to a gene: 3. CDR1 and CDR2 (germline): ENHRY, SYGVKD. CDR3 size: 13 residues. The CDR3 nucleotides read TGTGCCACCCGGACAGGGACTAATGAAAAACTGTTTTTT. Encoded protein: CATRTGTNEKLFF.

The chain has TRBV10-1 and TRBJ1-1; TRBD1 is a possible D gene (6 bases). The V gene lost 6 bases and the J gene lost 7 bases, with 18 bases spanning the gap. This CDR3 has 14 amino acids. Germline CDR1 WNHNN, CDR2 SYGVQD (reference sequence). CDR3 sequence reads: CASSPTGLGGEAFF. DNA for the CDR3: TGCGCCAGCAGCCCCACAGGGTTAGGGGGTGAAGCTTTCTTT.

The V gene is TRBV4-1, the J gene TRBJ2-5, with TRBD2 matching over 10 bases. From germline, CDR1 is MGHRA and CDR2 YSYEKL. V was pared by 2 bases and J by 2 bases, with 14 bases of the junction left unmatched. The CDR3 contains 19 residues. The CDR3 sequence is CASSQWASGGGGGQETQYF. The CDR3, as DNA: TGCGCCAGCAGCCAATGGGCTAGCGGGGGAGGAGGGGGGCAAGAGACCCAGTACTTC.

The rearrangement joins TRBV10-2 to TRBJ1-3; TRBD1 matches 8 bases. CDR1 WSHSY and CDR2 SAAADI come from the germline V gene. The CDR3 spans 16 residues. The V and J ends lost 2 bases and 0 bases, in that order; junction bases with no gene match: 3. In DNA form, the CDR3 reads TGCGCCAGCAGTGAGAGACAGGGGAGCTCTGGAAACACCATATATTTT. Protein: CASSERQGSSGNTIYF.

V gene TRBV20-1 combines with J gene TRBJ1-1; no clear D gene. In germline, CDR1 is DFQATT, CDR2 SNEGSKA (reference sequence). This CDR3 is built from 11 residues. V lost 3 bases to trimming and J lost 5 bases, with 7 bases between them. CDR3 nucleotide sequence: TGCAGTGCTAGGTTGAGGACTGAAGCTTTCTTT. The encoded protein is CSARLRTEAFF.

The V call is TRBV29-1, the J call TRBJ1-2; the D is unclear. CDR1 is SQVTM, CDR2 ANQGSEA, per germline. This CDR3 spans 11 amino acids. V lost 4 bases and J 3 bases, leaving 6 bases between the germline ends. CDR3 in DNA: TGCAGCGTTGTTGCAGACTATGGCTACACCTTC. Translated, it gives CSVVADYGYTF. The whole variable domain, remainder taken from reference TRBV29-1 and TRBJ1-2, is SAVISQKPSRDICQRGTSLTIQCQVDSQVTMMFWYRQQPGQSLTLIATANQGSEATYESGFVIDKFPISRPNLTFSTLTVSNMSPEDSSIYLCSVVADYGYTFGSGTRLTVV.

The chain recombines TRBV30 with TRBJ2-4; 7 nucleotides match TRBD2. This CDR3 has 13 residues. The germline gives CDR1 GTSNPN, CDR2 SVGIG (reference sequence). V gave up 3 bases and J gave up 5 bases; unmatched junction bases: 4. The CDR3 DNA is TGTGCCTGGAGCGCCAGCGGGGAAAACATTCAGTACTTC. This encodes CAWSASGENIQYF.

The chain combines TRBV9 with TRBJ2-7; a weak D match, TRBD2 (5 bases). Between the trimmed V and J ends, which lost 2 bases and 4 bases, there was a span of 13 bases. Germline V gives CDR1 SGDLS, CDR2 YYNGEE. The CDR3 has 14 amino acids. Written as DNA, the CDR3 is TGTGCCAGCAGCGTTACGACTATCCCATACGAGCAGTACTTC. Translated, it gives CASSVTTIPYEQYF.

V gene TRBV19 combines with J gene TRBJ1-2; unclear D gene. The CDR3 length is 15 residues. V shed 0 bases and J shed 4 bases, with 12 bases lying between them. CDR1 LNHDA and CDR2 SQIVND come from the germline V gene (reference sequence). DNA for the CDR3: TGTGCCAGTAGTATAGACACAGCACGAACCTATGGCTACACCTTC. It yields the protein CASSIDTARTYGYTF.

The V and J genes are TRBV5-1 and TRBJ2-7, with 11 bases lining up with TRBD1. This CDR3 has 14 residues. The ends lost 3 bases at V and 5 bases at J; junction bases unmatched: 4. Per the germline V gene, CDR1 is SGHRS and CDR2 is YFSETQ. DNA for the CDR3: TGCGCCAGCAGCTCCGGGACAGGGGGGCACGAGCAGTACTTC. Translated, it gives CASSSGTGGHEQYF.

A word on this clone: Compared with germline, one end of the junction differs, possibly owing to a read error. The chain is built from TRBV7-7 and TRBJ2-1; TRBD2 agrees at 7 bases. The CDR3 extends over 16 amino acids. From germline, CDR1 is SSHAT and CDR2 FNYEAQ (reference sequence). CDR3 residues: CASSAGGYSPYNEQFF. CDR3 DNA sequence: TGTGCTAGCAGCGCCGGGGGGTACTCCCCCTACAATGAGCAGTTCTTC.

V is TRBV27 and J is TRBJ2-6, with D unresolved. V lost 10 bases, J lost 4 bases, and 14 bases lay in between. The CDR3 sequence is 14 residues long. Germline V gene data show CDR1 as MNHEY and CDR2 as SMNVEV (reference sequence). The CDR3 here is CATSVNGGANVLTF. DNA of the CDR3: TGTGCCACCTCAGTGAACGGGGGGGCCAACGTCCTGACTTTC.

This clone is a singleton in its sample. The J gene is TRBJ1-4, the V gene TRBV9; 7 bases are a match to TRBD1. Trimming took 2 bases from V and 8 from J; bases not matched to a gene: 6. Germline values: CDR1 SGDLS, CDR2 YYNGEE. The CDR3 is 14 residues long. The CDR3 DNA sequence: TGTGCCAGCAGCGTGACAGGGTTCGGGGAAAAACTGTTTTTT. It specifies CASSVTGFGEKLFF.

The V gene is TRBV30, the J gene TRBJ2-5, with TRBD2 matching 16 bases. CDR1 and CDR2 (germline): GTSNPN, SVGIG (reference sequence). This CDR3 is 17 amino acids long. V lost 2 bases, J lost 4 bases, and 7 bases stayed unmatched. Here the CDR3 DNA reads TGTGCCTGGAGTATAGGGACTAGCGGGGGGGCAGGAGAGACCCAGTACTTC. It encodes CAWSIGTSGGAGETQYF.

The rearrangement uses TRBV6-4 and TRBJ1-1; the D is unclear. Germline lookup yields CDR1 MRHNA and CDR2 SNTAGT. This CDR3 has 15 residues. The V and J ends lost 0 bases and 4 bases respectively, with 12 bases between them. CDR3 bases: TGTGCCAGCAGTGACTCAACCGGGGAGGGCACTGAAGCTTTCTTT. It specifies CASSDSTGEGTEAFF.

The chain combines TRBV11-1 with TRBJ1-6; TRBD1 is a possible D gene (5 bases). Per germline, CDR1 SGHAT and CDR2 FQDESV (reference sequence). V was trimmed by 5 bases and J by 3 bases, leaving 14 bases between them. CDR3 length: 16 residues. The CDR3, as DNA: TGTGCCAGCAGCAAAGGTGCAGGGTTCTATAATTCACCCCTCCACTTT. It is translated as CASSKGAGFYNSPLHF.

This chain links TRBV2 with TRBJ1-4; D is undetermined. The germline CDR1 and CDR2 sequences are SNHLY and FYNNEI. This CDR3 contains 14 residues. The V and J ends lost 6 bases and 4 bases respectively, with 12 bases between them. CDR3 loop: CASSATWVNEKLFF. The CDR3 DNA reads as TGTGCCAGCAGCGCGACTTGGGTTAATGAAAAACTGTTTTTT.

The rearrangement joins TRBV15 to TRBJ1-2; D may be TRBD1 (5 bases). This CDR3 spans 14 amino acids. The V end lost 6 bases, the J end lost 0 bases, and 11 bases lay between the germline ends. Germline CDR1 LNHNV, CDR2 YYDKDF (reference sequence). Written as DNA, the CDR3 is TGTGCCACCAGGGAGGGGCCGACTAACTATGGCTACACCTTC. It encodes CATREGPTNYGYTF.

CDR3: CASSEHSTGAHSPLHF. CDR3 sequence (DNA): TGTGCCAGCAGCGAACACTCCACAGGGGCCCATTCACCCCTCCACTTT. This chain joins TRBV9 and TRBJ1-6, with 7 bases identical to TRBD1. Germline V gene data show CDR1 as SGDLS and CDR2 as YYNGEE. The V and J ends lost 3 bases and 8 bases, in that order; junction bases with no gene match: 11. The CDR3 is made up of 16 amino acids.

The chain carries TRBV9 and TRBJ2-2; tentatively, D is TRBD2 (5 bases). Germline V gene sequence: CDR1 SGDLS, CDR2 YYNGEE. CDR3 size: 15 residues. Trimming removed 2 bases from V and 2 bases from J, with 10 bases in between. The CDR3 region has the DNA TGTGCCAGCAGCGTCCGGGGTGACAACACCGGGGAGCTGTTTTTT. Protein product: CASSVRGDNTGELFF.

The rearrangement uses TRBV27 and TRBJ2-1; a weak D match, TRBD1 (6 bases). Trimming removed 6 bases at V and 0 bases at J, with 12 bases between. From germline, CDR1 is MNHEY and CDR2 SMNVEV (reference sequence). The CDR3 has 15 amino acids. CDR3 DNA: TGTGCCAGCAGCCGCCAGGGGCTCTCCTACAATGAGCAGTTCTTC. It encodes CASSRQGLSYNEQFF.

The rearrangement uses TRBV5-4 and TRBJ1-1; 7 nucleotides align to TRBD1. The CDR3 is 16 residues long. V lost 7 bases and J lost 1; bases outside the gene matches: 13. CDR1 and CDR2 from the germline V gene are SGHNT and YYREEE (reference sequence). The CDR3 here is CASSSGAGGRNTEAFF. The CDR3 nucleotides read TGTGCCAGCTCATCTGGGGCAGGGGGAAGGAACACTGAAGCTTTCTTT. Using reference TRBV5-4 and TRBJ1-1 for the parts outside the CDR3, the full variable domain is ETGVTQSPTHLIKTRGQQVTLRCSSQSGHNTVSWYQQALGQGPQFIFQYYREEENGRGNFPPRFSGLQFPNYSSELNVNALELDDSALYLCASSSGAGGRNTEAFFGQGTRLTVV.

The rearrangement joins TRBV29-1 to TRBJ1-1, with D uncertain. Germline CDR1 is SQVTM and CDR2 is ANQGSEA. The germline V and J ends were trimmed by 6 bases and 3 bases, with 26 bases remaining between them. This CDR3 is built from 17 residues. DNA for the CDR3: TGCAGCGTCCGGAAGAGTAGGTCAGGTAGTGTGGACACTGAAGCTTTCTTT. Encoded protein: CSVRKSRSGSVDTEAFF.